This T cell receptor beta chain was sequenced in a study of shared clonotypes between healthy human individuals. Genomic DNA from each subset was divided evenly over several immunoSEQ plates. Replicate PCRs for sorted subsets used 200 ng DNA; this equaled 25,000 to 30,000 T cell genomes. The protocol was immunoSEQ multiplex PCR, while the TCRdb copy is restricted to in-frame clones and leaves out a portion. Here the sample spans 2 million or so clones, about 95% being singletons. The TCR was taken from a man aged 18 to 30 in good health. Sequencing was performed on naive CD4+ T cells sorted from blood. The subset is: CD45RA+ positively selected.

The CDR3 bases are TGTGCCAGCCCTCTAGAGGGGGGATTTTACAATGAGCAGTTCTTC. Its translation is CASPLEGGFYNEQFF. The chain is built from TRBV27 and TRBJ2-1, with D perhaps TRBD1 or TRBD2 (6 bases each). CDR3 length: 15 amino acids. The ends were cut back, 8 bases at V and 4 bases at J, with 18 bases in the middle. CDR1 and CDR2 (germline): MNHEY, SMNVEV (reference sequence).